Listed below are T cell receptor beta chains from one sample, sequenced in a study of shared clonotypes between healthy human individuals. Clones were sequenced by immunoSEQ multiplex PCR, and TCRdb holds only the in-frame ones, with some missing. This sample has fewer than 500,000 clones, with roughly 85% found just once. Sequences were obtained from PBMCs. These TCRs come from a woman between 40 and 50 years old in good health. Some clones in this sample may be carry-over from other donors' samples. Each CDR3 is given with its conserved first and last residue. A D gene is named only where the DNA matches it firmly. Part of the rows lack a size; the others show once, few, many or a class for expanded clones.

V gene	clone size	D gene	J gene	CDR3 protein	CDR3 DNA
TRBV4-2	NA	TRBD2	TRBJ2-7	CASSQNPGLQHYEQYF	TGTGCCAGCAGCCAGAATCCGGGACTACAACACTACGAGCAGTACTTC
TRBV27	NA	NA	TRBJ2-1	CASSLYQSSYNEQFF	TGTGCCAGCAGTTTATACCAGAGCTCCTACAATGAGCAGTTCTTC
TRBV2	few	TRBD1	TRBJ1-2	CASSNTGGDYGYTF	TGTGCCAGCAGTAATACAGGGGGCGACTATGGCTACACCTTC
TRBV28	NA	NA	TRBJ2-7	CASSLTDEQYF	TGTGCCAGCAGTTTAACGGACGAGCAGTACTTC
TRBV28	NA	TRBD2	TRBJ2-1	CASSFPTGTSPSNEQFF	TGTGCCAGCAGCTTTCCGACCGGGACTAGCCCGAGCAATGAGCAGTTCTTC
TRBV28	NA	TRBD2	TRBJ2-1	CASRRTSGRANEQFF	TGTGCCAGCAGGAGAACAAGCGGGAGGGCCAATGAGCAGTTCTTC
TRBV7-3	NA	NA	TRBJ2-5	CASSRGLQETQYF	TGTGCCAGCAGCCGTGGACTTCAAGAGACCCAGTACTTC
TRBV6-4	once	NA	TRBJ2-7	CASSHDSGGAYEQYF	TGTGCCAGCAGCCACGATAGTGGCGGTGCCTACGAGCAGTACTTC
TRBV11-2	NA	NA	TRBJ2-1	CASSLVLVSELEQFF	TGTGCCAGCAGCTTAGTTTTGGTTTCGGAATTAGAGCAGTTCTTC
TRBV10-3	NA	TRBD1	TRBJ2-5	CASGQGIQETQYF	TGTGCCAGCGGACAGGGGATCCAAGAGACCCAGTACTTC
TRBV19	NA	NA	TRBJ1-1	CASSLFPEVTEAFF	TGTGCCAGTAGTTTATTCCCAGAAGTCACTGAAGCTTTCTTT
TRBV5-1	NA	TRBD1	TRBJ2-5	CASSPTTGMETQYF	TGCGCCAGCAGCCCCACGACAGGGATGGAGACCCAGTACTTC
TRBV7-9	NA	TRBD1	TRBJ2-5	CASSLGQGGTQYF	TGTGCCAGCAGCCTAGGACAGGGTGGGACCCAGTACTTC
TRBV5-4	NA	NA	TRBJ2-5	CASNPSGSGETQYF	TGTGCCAGCAACCCAAGTGGGAGTGGTGAGACCCAGTACTTC
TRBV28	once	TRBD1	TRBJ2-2	CASRQGANTGELFF	TGTGCCAGCCGACAGGGGGCGAACACCGGGGAGCTGTTTTTT
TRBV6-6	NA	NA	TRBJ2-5	CASSNNGQSQETQYF	TGTGCCAGCAGCAATAACGGACAGAGCCAAGAGACCCAGTACTTC
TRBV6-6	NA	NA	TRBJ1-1	CASSPPQGNTEAFF	TGTGCCAGCAGCCCCCCACAGGGAAACACTGAAGCTTTCTTT
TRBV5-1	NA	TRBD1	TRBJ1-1	CASSLVTGTDTEAFF	TGCGCCAGCAGCTTGGTGACAGGGACTGACACTGAAGCTTTCTTT
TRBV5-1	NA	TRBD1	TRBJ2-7	CASSLDRGQVDEQYF	TGCGCCAGCAGTTTGGACAGGGGGCAGGTGGACGAGCAGTACTTC
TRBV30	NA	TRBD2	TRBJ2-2	CAWNLAATGELFF	TGTGCCTGGAACCTAGCGGCGACCGGGGAGCTGTTTTTT
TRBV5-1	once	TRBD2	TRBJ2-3	CATSLLAGEGDTQYF	TGCGCCACCTCTTTACTAGCGGGAGAGGGAGATACGCAGTATTTT
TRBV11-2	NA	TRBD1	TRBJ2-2	CASSLQGAPTGELFF	TGTGCCAGCAGCTTACAGGGGGCGCCCACCGGGGAGCTGTTTTTT
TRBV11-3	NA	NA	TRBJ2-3	CASSLSSGTDTQYF	TGTGCCAGCAGCTTATCCAGCGGCACAGATACGCAGTATTTT
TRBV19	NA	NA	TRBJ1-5	CASTDGGSNQPQHF	TGTGCCAGTACTGATGGGGGGAGCAATCAGCCCCAGCATTTT
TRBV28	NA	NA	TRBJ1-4	CASSLGGVGNEKLFF	TGTGCCAGCAGTTTAGGGGGGGTGGGTAATGAAAAACTGTTTTTT
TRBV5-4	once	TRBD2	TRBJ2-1	CASSLGLAFINEQFF	TGTGCCAGCAGCTTAGGACTAGCTTTTATCAATGAGCAGTTCTTC
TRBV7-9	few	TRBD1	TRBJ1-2	CASSSTTGARYGYTF	TGTGCCAGCAGCTCCACTACAGGGGCGCGGTATGGCTACACCTTC
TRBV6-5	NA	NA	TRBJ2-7	CASSYRDAYEQYF	TGTGCCAGCAGCTATCGGGACGCCTACGAGCAGTACTTC
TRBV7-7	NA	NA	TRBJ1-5	CASSLPIRGYSNQPQHF	TGTGCCAGCAGCCTTCCTATACGGGGGTATAGCAATCAGCCCCAGCATTTT
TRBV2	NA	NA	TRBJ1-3	CASQGVGNTIYF	TGTGCCAGCCAAGGGGTTGGAAACACCATATATTTT
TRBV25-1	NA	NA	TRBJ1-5	CASSTGTSNQPQHF	TGTGCCAGCAGTACGGGGACTAGCAATCAGCCCCAGCATTTT
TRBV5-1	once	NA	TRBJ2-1	CASSPVGSYNEQFF	TGCGCCAGCAGCCCCGTAGGCTCCTACAATGAGCAGTTCTTC
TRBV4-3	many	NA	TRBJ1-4	CASSQDSGEKLFF	TGCGCCAGCAGCCAAGATAGTGGTGAAAAACTGTTTTTT
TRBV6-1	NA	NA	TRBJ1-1	CASSTGSNTEAFF	TGTGCCAGCAGTACAGGGAGTAACACTGAAGCTTTCTTT
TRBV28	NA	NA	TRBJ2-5	CASSSPRLYQETQYF	TGTGCCAGCAGTTCCCCGAGATTATACCAAGAGACCCAGTACTTC
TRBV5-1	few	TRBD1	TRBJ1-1	CATTEDRGETEAFF	TGCGCCACTACGGAGGACAGGGGGGAAACTGAAGCTTTCTTT
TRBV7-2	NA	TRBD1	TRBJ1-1	CASTRDRGNTEAFF	TGTGCCAGCACCAGGGACAGGGGGAACACTGAAGCTTTCTTT
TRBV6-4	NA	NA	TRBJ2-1	CASSEEDEQFF	TGTGCCAGCAGTGAAGAGGATGAGCAGTTCTTC
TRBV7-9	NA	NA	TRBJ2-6	CASSLAAGQRSGANVLTF	TGTGCCAGCAGCTTAGCGGCGGGACAGCGCTCTGGGGCCAACGTCCTGACTTTC
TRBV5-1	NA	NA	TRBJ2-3	CASSLQGYTDTQYF	TGCGCCAGCAGCTTGCAAGGGTACACAGATACGCAGTATTTT
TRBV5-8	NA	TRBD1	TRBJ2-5	CASSRDRGLETQYF	TGTGCCAGCAGCCGGGACAGGGGATTAGAGACCCAGTACTTC